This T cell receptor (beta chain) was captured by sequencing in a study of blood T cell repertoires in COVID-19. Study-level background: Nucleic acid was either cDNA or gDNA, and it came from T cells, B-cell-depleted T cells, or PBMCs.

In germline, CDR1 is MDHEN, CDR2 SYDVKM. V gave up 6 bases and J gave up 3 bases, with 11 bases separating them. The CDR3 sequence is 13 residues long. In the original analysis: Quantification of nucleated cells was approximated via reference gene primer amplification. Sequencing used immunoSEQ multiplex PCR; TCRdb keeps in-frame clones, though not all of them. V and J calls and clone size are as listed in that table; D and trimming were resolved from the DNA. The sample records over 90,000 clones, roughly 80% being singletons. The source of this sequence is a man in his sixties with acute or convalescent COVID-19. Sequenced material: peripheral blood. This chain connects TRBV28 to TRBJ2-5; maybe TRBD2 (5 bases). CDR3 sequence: CASSLDYEETQYF. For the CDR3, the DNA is TGTGCCAGCAGCCTTGACTACGAAGAGACCCAGTACTTC.